Below are 25 T cell receptor beta chains sequenced from a single sample in a study of CD8 T cells in ankylosing spondylitis. Antigens for these TCRs are unknown. General observations from the study: A motif in TCR beta, a set of eight highly homologous variants, appeared characteristic of ankylosing spondylitis blood.

TCRdb reprocessed the 5' RACE reads via MiXCR and lists one record per CDR3 protein. The table includes hundreds of thousands of distinct CDR3 sequences, about 12% detected once. The sequenced sample was blood, either unsorted or a sorted T cell fraction (not recorded which). These TCRs come from a male donor with ankylosing spondylitis.

On this clonotype itself: An end of the junction does not agree with germline; a read error may underlie this. This chain links TRBV27 with TRBJ2-7; TRBD2 matches 8 bases. Per the germline V gene, CDR1 is MNHEY and CDR2 is SMNVEV (reference sequence). This CDR3 has 16 residues. CDR3 coding DNA: TGTGCCAGCAGTTCTACGGCTATAGCGGGGCGGTACGCGCAGTACTTC. Its protein is CASSSTAIAGRYAQYF.

The chain uses TRBV12-3 or TRBV12-4 and TRBJ2-3; TRBD1 matches at 9 bases. This CDR3 is 15 amino acids long. V trimming: 5 bases; J trimming: 4 bases; junction bases outside the gene matches: 7. The DNA of the CDR3 is TGTGCCAGCAGTAGGACCGGGACAGGGCCAGATACGCAGTATTTT. Translated: CASSRTGTGPDTQYF.

In this sample, this clonotype turned up a few times. The chain employs TRBV7-8 and TRBJ1-6; weak D call: TRBD1 (6 bases). The CDR3 sequence is 14 residues long. CDR1 is SGHVS, CDR2 FQNEAQ, per germline. V lost 5 bases and J lost 9, with 14 bases in between. CDR3 bases: TGTGCCAGCAGCCCCCCAGGGGAGAGTTCACCCCTCCACTTT. Protein sequence: CASSPPGESSPLHF.

This clonotype has only a few counts. J is TRBJ1-1 and V is TRBV7-9, with 7 nucleotides matching TRBD1. The J segment lost 4 bases and the V segment lost 3 bases, leaving 8 bases of the junction unmatched. CDR1 and CDR2 from the germline V gene are SEHNR and FQNEAQ (reference sequence). CDR3 length equals 15 residues. The CDR3 coding sequence is TGTGCCAGCAGCTTCGACAGGGACGGAGGCACTGAAGCTTTCTTT. It codes for CASSFDRDGGTEAFF.

This clonotype was observed at least ten times. The chain recombines TRBV20-1 with TRBJ1-6, with D maybe TRBD1 (6 bases). CDR1 DFQATT and CDR2 SNEGSKA come from the germline V gene (reference sequence). V dropped 6 bases and J dropped 6 bases, with 15 bases sitting between them. The CDR3 spans 14 residues. This CDR3 reads CSAPTGTLNSPLHF. The CDR3 bases are TGCAGTGCGCCGACCGGGACACTTAATTCACCCCTCCACTTT.

This clonotype was seen only a few times. At one end the junction does not follow the germline gene, possibly because of a read error. The chain carries TRBV5-5 and TRBJ1-1; no clear D gene. This CDR3 comprises 13 residues. Germline CDR1 SGHKS, CDR2 YYEKEE (reference sequence). The CDR3 bases are TGTGCCAGCAGCTTAGGTGGGAACGCTGAAGCTTTCTTT. This codes for CASSLGGNAEAFF.

This chain links TRBV5-1 with TRBJ1-1; D unresolved. The germline CDR1 and CDR2 sequences are SGHRS and YFSETQ. The CDR3 is 17 amino acids. The ends were cut back, 0 bases at V and 0 bases at J, with 15 bases in the middle. The CDR3 DNA sequence: TGCGCCAGCAGCTTGGCGACCCGGCTCGGAATGAACACTGAAGCTTTCTTT. Protein sequence: CASSLATRLGMNTEAFF.

The J gene is TRBJ2-1, the V gene TRBV10-2; 8 bases match TRBD2. The germline CDR1 and CDR2 sequences are WSHSY and SAAADI. V lost 2 bases and J lost 7; bases outside the gene matches: 7. CDR3 length: 15 residues. In DNA, the CDR3 is TGCGCCAGCAGTGAGCGTGGCGGGAGGAGGAATGAGCAGTTCTTC. The encoded protein is CASSERGGRRNEQFF.

This clonotype was observed a handful of times. The chain links TRBV5-5 to TRBJ2-7; D may be TRBD2 (5 bases). Per germline, CDR1 SGHKS and CDR2 YYEKEE (reference sequence). V was cut by 2 bases and J by 3 bases, with 18 bases left in between. The CDR3 runs 16 residues. The CDR3 sequence is CASSFASRYGNYEQYF. The CDR3 nucleotides read TGTGCCAGCAGCTTCGCCAGCAGGTACGGGAACTACGAGCAGTACTTC.

CDR3 bases: TGTGCCAGCAGTTTCCGGGACAGATCCTATGGCTACACCTTC. It translates to CASSFRDRSYGYTF. The chain uses TRBV12-3 or TRBV12-4 and TRBJ1-2; TRBD1 matches 7 bases. The CDR3 covers 14 residues. With 3 bases clipped from V and 4 bases from J, the junction kept 5 bases outside the gene matches.

This clonotype was recorded at least ten times. The chain combines TRBV29-1 with TRBJ1-2; 7 bases align to TRBD1. The CDR3 is 13 amino acids. Trimming cost V 7 bases and J 8 bases; bases outside gene matches: 13. Germline V lookup: CDR1 SQVTM, CDR2 ANQGSEA. The CDR3 DNA reads as TGCAGCGATCGGGACAGCCTGAGGGGCGGCTACACCTTC. As protein: CSDRDSLRGGYTF.

This clonotype was picked up many times. A junction end diverges from the germline sequence, so it may reflect a read error. CDR3 nucleotides: TGTGCCAGCAGTCCAGGGAGCTCCTACAATGAGCAGTTCTTC. Its translation: CASSPGSSYNEQFF. This rearrangement joins TRBV5-1 to TRBJ2-1; TRBD1 or TRBD2 may be the D gene (5 bases each). CDR1 and CDR2 (germline): SGHRS, YFSETQ. This CDR3 comprises 14 residues. The variable domain in full, completed from reference TRBV5-1 and TRBJ2-1, reads KAGVTQTPRYLIKTRGQQVTLSCSPISGHRSVSWYQQTPGQGLQFLFEYFSETQRNKGNFPGRFSGRQFSNSRSEMNVSTLELGDSALYLCASSPGSSYNEQFFGPGTRLTVL.

This clonotype has at least ten counts. This rearrangement joins TRBV20-1 to TRBJ1-3; TRBD1 might be the D (5 bases). With 6 bases removed from V and 0 bases from J, the gap between germline ends came to 15 bases. The length of the CDR3 is 15 residues. Germline CDR1 reads DFQATT; CDR2 reads SNEGSKA (reference sequence). Here the CDR3 DNA reads TGCAGTGCCCCCGGGGGATTATCCTCTGGAAACACCATATATTTT. Its translation: CSAPGGLSSGNTIYF.

The genes are TRBV5-1 and TRBJ1-3; no firm D call. The V gene lost 4 bases and the J gene lost 0 bases, with 11 bases spanning the gap. Germline-derived CDR1 and CDR2 are SGHRS and YFSETQ. There are 15 residues in the CDR3. The CDR3 DNA sequence: TGCGCCAGCAGCCCTGAAATTCTCTCTGGAAACACCATATATTTT. Its translation: CASSPEILSGNTIYF.

The sample holds a few counts of this clonotype. This chain joins TRBV24-1 and TRBJ2-1; 13 bases agree with TRBD2. The V segment lost 7 bases and the J segment 6 bases; nucleotides outside the gene matches: 2. Looked up from germline, CDR1 is KGHDR and CDR2 is SFDVKD. This CDR3 is built from 14 residues. CDR3 residues: CATRGLAGSNEQFF. CDR3 in DNA: TGTGCCACCAGGGGACTAGCGGGGTCCAATGAGCAGTTCTTC.

This clonotype was observed a few times. This sequence joins TRBV7-2 and TRBJ2-7; D unclear. Trimming removed 0 bases at V and 6 bases at J, with 12 bases between. Germline V gene data show CDR1 as SGHTA and CDR2 as FQGNSA. CDR3 length: 14 amino acids. The CDR3 here is CASSLARPSFEQYF. The CDR3 coding sequence is TGTGCCAGCAGCTTAGCGAGGCCATCGTTCGAGCAGTACTTC.

This clonotype occurred many times. The genes are TRBV24-1 and TRBJ1-2; the D is unclear. The CDR3 consists of 13 residues. The V end was cut by 6 bases, the J end by 3 bases, with 10 bases between. Germline CDR1 KGHDR, CDR2 SFDVKD. CDR3 nucleotide sequence: TGTGCCACCAGTTCCGCCCACTACTATGGCTACACCTTC. It is translated as CATSSAHYYGYTF.

This clonotype was recorded at least ten times. A read error may account for a junction end that differs from germline. The rearrangement uses TRBV7-7 and TRBJ2-1; TRBD2 is a possible D gene (5 bases). CDR3 length: 15 residues. Germline CDR1 reads SSHAT; CDR2 reads FNYEAQ (reference sequence). CDR3: CASSNDYSSYNEQFF. The CDR3 nucleotides read TGTGCTAGCAGCAATGACTACAGCTCCTACAATGAGCAGTTCTTC.

The J gene is TRBJ1-6, the V gene TRBV20-1; weak D call: TRBD1 (5 bases). The V gene lost 0 bases and the J gene lost 6 bases, with 18 bases spanning the gap. CDR1 is DFQATT and CDR2 is SNEGSKA in the germline V gene (reference sequence). The CDR3 length is 17 residues. The CDR3 DNA follows: TGCAGTGCTAGAGATCCGGGGGTACGGGGAGGTAATTCACCCCTCCACTTT. Protein: CSARDPGVRGGNSPLHF.

This sequence joins TRBV7-9 and TRBJ1-1; D gene ambiguous. The CDR3 length is 14 residues. V was pared by 2 bases and J by 1 base, with 8 bases between. Germline CDR1 SEHNR, CDR2 FQNEAQ (reference sequence). The CDR3 DNA reads as TGTGCCAGCAGCTTATATTCCGGGAACACTGAAGCTTTCTTT. It is translated as CASSLYSGNTEAFF.

The chain carries TRBV11-1 and TRBJ2-2, with D possibly TRBD1 on 5 matching bases. This CDR3 comprises 12 residues. Germline V lookup: CDR1 SGHAT, CDR2 FQDESV (reference sequence). The V and J ends lost 5 bases and 8 bases respectively, with 9 bases between them. The CDR3 is CASSQDRGELFF. CDR3 DNA sequence: TGTGCCAGCAGCCAAGACAGAGGGGAGCTGTTTTTT.

CDR3 nucleotides: TGCGCCAGCAGCCCTGGACGGGAAGAACTGTTTTTT. Its protein product is CASSPGREELFF. The V gene is TRBV5-1, the J gene TRBJ1-4, with D unclear. This CDR3 is 12 amino acids long. Germline CDR1 and CDR2: SGHRS and YFSETQ. Between the trimmed V and J ends, which lost 4 bases and 12 bases, there was a span of 13 bases.

There are many counts of this clonotype. V and J are TRBV10-3 and TRBJ1-1, with D possibly matching TRBD1 (6 bases). CDR3 size: 15 residues. Deletions cut 3 bases from V and 6 bases from J, with 17 bases between. Germline CDR1 is ENHRY and CDR2 is SYGVKD. This chain's CDR3 is CAISDQDRILPEAFF. CDR3 sequence (DNA): TGTGCCATCAGTGACCAAGACAGGATTCTACCTGAAGCTTTCTTT.

This clonotype was counted only a few times. The chain links TRBV18 to TRBJ2-5; TRBD2 agrees at 8 bases. With V trimmed by 3 bases and J by 5 bases, 11 bases remained unmatched. Germline V gene data show CDR1 as KGHSH and CDR2 as LQKENI. The CDR3 extends over 16 amino acids. The CDR3 DNA reads TGTGCCAGCTCACCTTACCTAGCGGGTATGGCGGAGACCCAGTACTTC. Translation: CASSPYLAGMAETQYF.

This clonotype came up many times. The rearrangement links TRBV15 to TRBJ2-1; maybe TRBD1 (6 bases). This CDR3 region has 15 residues. Trimming took 0 bases from V and 7 from J, leaving 13 bases between them. CDR1 and CDR2 (germline): LNHNV, YYDKDF (reference sequence). The CDR3 nucleotides are TGTGCCACCAGCAGAGATGTGAACAGGGTAAATGAGCAGTTCTTC. Translation: CATSRDVNRVNEQFF.